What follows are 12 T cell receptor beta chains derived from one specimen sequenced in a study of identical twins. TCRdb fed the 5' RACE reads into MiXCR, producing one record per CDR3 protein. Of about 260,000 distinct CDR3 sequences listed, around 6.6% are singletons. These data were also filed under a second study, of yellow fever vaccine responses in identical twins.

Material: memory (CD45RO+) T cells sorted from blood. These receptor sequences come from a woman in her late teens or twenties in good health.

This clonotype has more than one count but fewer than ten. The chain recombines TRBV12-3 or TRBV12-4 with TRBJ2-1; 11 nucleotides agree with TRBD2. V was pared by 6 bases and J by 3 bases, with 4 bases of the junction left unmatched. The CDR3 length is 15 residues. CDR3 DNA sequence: TGTGCCAGCAGGGAGACTAGCGGGATCTACAATGAGCAGTTCTTC. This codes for CASRETSGIYNEQFF.

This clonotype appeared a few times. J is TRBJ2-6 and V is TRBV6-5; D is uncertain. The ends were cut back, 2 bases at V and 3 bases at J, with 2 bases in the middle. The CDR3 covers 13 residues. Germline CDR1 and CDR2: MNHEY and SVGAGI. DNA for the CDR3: TGTGCCAGCAGTTACGATGGGGCCAACGTCCTGACTTTC. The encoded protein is CASSYDGANVLTF.

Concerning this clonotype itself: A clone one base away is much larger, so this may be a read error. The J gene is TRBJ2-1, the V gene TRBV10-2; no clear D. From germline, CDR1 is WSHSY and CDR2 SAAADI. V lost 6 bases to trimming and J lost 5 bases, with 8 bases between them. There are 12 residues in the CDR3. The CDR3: CASSVGDNEQFF. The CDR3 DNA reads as TGCGCCAGCAGCGTAGGTGACAATGAGCAGTTCTTC.

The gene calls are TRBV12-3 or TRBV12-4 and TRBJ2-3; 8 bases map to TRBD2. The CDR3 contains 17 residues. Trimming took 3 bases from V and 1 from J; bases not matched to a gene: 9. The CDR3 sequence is CASSFGRAGLGTDTQYF. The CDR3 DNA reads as TGTGCCAGCAGTTTTGGTAGGGCGGGACTAGGCACAGATACGCAGTATTTT.

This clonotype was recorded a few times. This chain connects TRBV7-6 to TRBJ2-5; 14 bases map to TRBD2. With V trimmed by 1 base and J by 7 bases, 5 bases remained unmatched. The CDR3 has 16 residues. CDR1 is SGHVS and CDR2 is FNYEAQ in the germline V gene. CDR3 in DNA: TGTGCCAGCAGCTTAGGGGGACTAGCGGGAGTTAGGACCCAGTACTTC. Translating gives CASSLGGLAGVRTQYF.

The CDR3 reads CSARGKEEKLFF. The CDR3 DNA reads TGCAGTGCTAGAGGCAAGGAAGAAAAACTGTTTTTT. This chain joins TRBV20-1 and TRBJ1-4; no firm D call. This CDR3 comprises 12 residues. V shed 1 base and J shed 8 bases, with 8 bases lying between them. Germline V gene sequence: CDR1 DFQATT, CDR2 SNEGSKA (reference sequence).

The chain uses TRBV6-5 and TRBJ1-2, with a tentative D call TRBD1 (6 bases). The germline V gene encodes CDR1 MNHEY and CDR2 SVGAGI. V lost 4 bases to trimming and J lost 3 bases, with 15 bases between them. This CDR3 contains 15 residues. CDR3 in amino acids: CASSSGTSRDYGYTF. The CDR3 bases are TGTGCCAGCAGTTCCGGGACATCCCGGGACTATGGCTACACCTTC.

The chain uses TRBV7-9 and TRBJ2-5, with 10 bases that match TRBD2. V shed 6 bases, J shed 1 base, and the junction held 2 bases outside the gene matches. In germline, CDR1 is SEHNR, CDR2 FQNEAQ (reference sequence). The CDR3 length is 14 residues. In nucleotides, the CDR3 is TGTGCCAGCAGACCTAGCGGGAGCCAAGAGACCCAGTACTTC. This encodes CASRPSGSQETQYF.

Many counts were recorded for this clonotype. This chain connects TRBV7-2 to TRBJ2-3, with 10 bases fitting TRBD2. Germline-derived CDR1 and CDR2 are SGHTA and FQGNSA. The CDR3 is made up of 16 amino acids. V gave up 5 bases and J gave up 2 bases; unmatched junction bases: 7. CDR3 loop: CASSLRTSGPTDTQYF. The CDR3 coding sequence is TGTGCCAGCAGCCTCCGGACTAGCGGACCCACAGATACGCAGTATTTT.

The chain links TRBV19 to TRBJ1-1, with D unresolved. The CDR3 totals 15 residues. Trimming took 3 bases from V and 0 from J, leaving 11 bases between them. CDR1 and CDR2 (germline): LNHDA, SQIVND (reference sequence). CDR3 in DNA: TGTGCCAGTAGTATTGCCCCCCCCCTGAACACTGAAGCTTTCTTT. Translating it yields CASSIAPPLNTEAFF.

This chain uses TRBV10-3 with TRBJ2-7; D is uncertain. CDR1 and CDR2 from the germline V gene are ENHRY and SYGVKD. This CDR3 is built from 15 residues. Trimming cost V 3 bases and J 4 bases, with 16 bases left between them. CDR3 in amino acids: CAISDGSGVGYEQYV. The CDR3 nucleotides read TGTGCCATCAGTGATGGCAGTGGGGTGGGATACGAGCAGTACGTC.

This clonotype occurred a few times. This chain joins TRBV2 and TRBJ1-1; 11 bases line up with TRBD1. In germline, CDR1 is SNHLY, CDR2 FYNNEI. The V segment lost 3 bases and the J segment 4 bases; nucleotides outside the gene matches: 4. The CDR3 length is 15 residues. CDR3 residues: CASSDRTGGLTEAFF. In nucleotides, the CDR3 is TGTGCCAGCAGTGACAGGACAGGGGGCCTCACTGAAGCTTTCTTT.